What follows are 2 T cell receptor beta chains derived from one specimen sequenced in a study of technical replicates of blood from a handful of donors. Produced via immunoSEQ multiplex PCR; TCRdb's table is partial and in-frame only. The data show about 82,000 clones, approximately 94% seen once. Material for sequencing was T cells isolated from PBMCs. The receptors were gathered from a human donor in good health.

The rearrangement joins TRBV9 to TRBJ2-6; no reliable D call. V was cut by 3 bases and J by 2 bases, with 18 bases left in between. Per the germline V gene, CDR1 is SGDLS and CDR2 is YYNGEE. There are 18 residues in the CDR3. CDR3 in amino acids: CASSASWALQTGANVLTF. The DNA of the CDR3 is TGTGCCAGCAGCGCCTCCTGGGCACTTCAAACTGGGGCCAACGTCCTGACTTTC.

The chain's CDR3 is CAWGGERVQYF. The CDR3 DNA reads as TGTGCCTGGGGAGGTGAGCGCGTGCAGTACTTC. The chain combines TRBV30 with TRBJ2-7; D may be TRBD2 (5 bases). Germline V gene sequence: CDR1 GTSNPN, CDR2 SVGIG (reference sequence). This CDR3 has 11 residues. Deletions cut 5 bases from V and 9 bases from J, with 14 bases between.